The entry that follows covers one TCR beta chain sequence. No antigen is known for it. PCR was performed a second time for about 6 to 11 cycles using a sample-barcoded 5' primer and a J-beta primer mix. TCRdb called the 5' RACE reads again in MiXCR, with one record for every CDR3 protein. This table has more than 500,000 distinct CDR3 sequences, 25% to 30% appearing once. These data come from a study of blood T cells in healthy people across ages. Study summary: Template switching picked up about one barcoded beta molecule for each two T cells.

Study-wide results and limits: Expanded clonotype shifts may have been confounded, as the donors had an unknown CMV status.

The CDR3 is 13 amino acids. Germline trimming cut 1 base from V and 13 bases from J; bases unmatched to any gene: 9. Germline values: CDR1 SGHTA, CDR2 FQGNSA. Caucasian, healthy and from Russia, the donors were aged between roughly 6 and 95. The genes are TRBV7-2 and TRBJ2-5; 7 bases fit TRBD1. The source is an older woman in good health. The sample taken for sequencing was blood. The CDR3 DNA sequence: TGTGCCAGCAGCTTAGGACAGGGAGAGATTCGGTACTTC. This gives the protein CASSLGQGEIRYF.